The 9 T cell receptor beta chains listed next were all sequenced from one sample in a study of technical replicates of blood from a handful of donors. Profiled with immunoSEQ multiplex PCR; TCRdb holds only in-frame clones, not every one. The sample holds 12,000 or so clones, 92% seen once. The specimen was PBMCs. The receptors stem from a human donor in good health.

The DNA of the CDR3 is TGTGCCAGCAGCTCGACGGACAGGGTAACCGGGGAGCTGTTTTTT. Translating gives CASSSTDRVTGELFF. The V gene is TRBV11-2, the J gene TRBJ2-2; the match to TRBD1 covers 8 bases. J was trimmed by 5 bases and V by 4 bases; bases with no gene match: 6. Germline lookup yields CDR1 SGHAT and CDR2 FQNNGV. The CDR3 covers 15 residues.

This rearrangement joins TRBV11-3 to TRBJ2-1; 9 positions agree with TRBD2. The length of the CDR3 is 15 residues. The junction had 11 bases not matched to a gene; V was cut back by 4 bases and J by 10 bases. CDR1 is SGHNT, CDR2 YENEEA, per germline. CDR3 nucleotides: TGTGCCAGCAGCTCGGGACTAGCTACACGCTACGAGCAGTTCTTC. Translation gives CASSSGLATRYEQFF. Full variable domain (rest looked up from reference TRBV11-3 and TRBJ2-1): EAGVVQSPRYKIIEKKQPVAFWCNPISGHNTLYWYLQNLGQGPELLIRYENEEAVDDSQLPKDRFSAERLKGVDSTLKIQPAELGDSAVYLCASSSGLATRYEQFFGPGTRLTVL.

The chain has TRBV5-1 and TRBJ2-1; 9 positions match TRBD2. The germline gives CDR1 SGHRS, CDR2 YFSETQ. Trimming cost V 2 bases and J 9 bases; bases outside gene matches: 12. CDR3 length: 16 amino acids. The CDR3 nucleotides are TGCGCCAGCAGCTTTGGTTCGGCGGGAGGGGGGGGTGAGCAGTTCTTC. Translating gives CASSFGSAGGGGEQFF.

The gene calls are TRBV19 and TRBJ1-1; D is unclear. The V gene lost 5 bases and the J gene lost 8 bases, with 9 bases spanning the gap. The CDR3 is 11 amino acids. The germline gives CDR1 LNHDA, CDR2 SQIVND (reference sequence). CDR3 sequence (DNA): TGTGCCAGTAGTGCACCGGTCGAAGCTTTCTTT. This translates into CASSAPVEAFF.

The chain is built from TRBV18 and TRBJ2-7, with TRBD2 identical over 8 bases. Unmatched junction bases numbered 2, after V lost 3 bases and J lost 1 base. Germline values: CDR1 KGHSH, CDR2 LQKENI. The CDR3 runs to 14 residues. The CDR3 spells CASSPGLGSYEQYF. CDR3 sequence (DNA): TGTGCCAGCTCACCGGGACTAGGGTCCTACGAGCAGTACTTC.

The rearrangement links TRBV2 to TRBJ2-7, with 7 bases lining up with TRBD1. The CDR3 has 13 amino acids. CDR1 is SNHLY and CDR2 is FYNNEI in the germline V gene. J gave up 6 bases and V 4 bases, and 6 bases lay outside the gene matches. CDR3 residues: CASSVRQGGEQYF. The CDR3 bases are TGTGCCAGCAGTGTTCGACAGGGTGGCGAGCAGTACTTC.

The gene calls are TRBV18 and TRBJ2-7; 11 bases map to TRBD2. After removal of 3 bases from V and 2 bases from J, the junction contained 6 bases not matched to a gene. This CDR3 region has 16 residues. The V gene's germline CDR1 is KGHSH and CDR2 LQKENI. CDR3 region: CASSPPGLAEPYEQYF. The CDR3 coding sequence is TGTGCCAGCTCACCCCCGGGACTAGCGGAACCCTACGAGCAGTACTTC.

The genes are TRBV18 and TRBJ1-1; D may be TRBD1 (6 bases). The CDR3 contains 14 residues. The V gene's germline CDR1 is KGHSH and CDR2 LQKENI. V was clipped by 3 bases and J by 1 base, with 9 bases between them. The CDR3, as DNA: TGTGCCAGCTCACCCGACAGGAAGAACACTGAAGCTTTCTTT. Its protein is CASSPDRKNTEAFF.

The chain is built from TRBV6-1 and TRBJ1-5; tentative D call: TRBD1 (5 bases). Trimming stripped 3 bases from V and 5 bases from J, with 11 bases between. The germline V gene has CDR1 MNHNS and CDR2 SASEGT. CDR3 length equals 14 residues. CDR3 amino acids: CASSERQGDQPQHF. CDR3 sequence (DNA): TGTGCCAGCAGTGAGCGGCAGGGCGATCAGCCCCAGCATTTT.